Below are 28 T cell receptor beta chains sequenced from a single sample in a study of CD8+CD57+ T cells in acquired aplastic anemia. Genomic DNA served as template for TCR beta VDJ and CDR3 profiling. Via MiXCR, TCRdb re-called the reads, giving one row per CDR3 protein. The data show about 400,000 distinct CDR3 sequences, with about 70% seen just once and 3.5% to 4.5% held by the top ten. The source material was sorted CD4+, CD8+, or CD8+CD57+ T cells (not recorded which) from PBMCs. These receptors all stem from a human donor in good health, serving as a control.

V usage is TRBV20-1 and J usage is TRBJ1-2; 7 bases agree with TRBD1. The CDR3 loop spans 14 amino acids. Germline trimming cut 7 bases from V and 4 bases from J; bases unmatched to any gene: 12. Germline V gene data show CDR1 as DFQATT and CDR2 as SNEGSKA (reference sequence). The CDR3: CSGITGQISYGYTF. In DNA, the CDR3 is TGCAGTGGTATTACGGGACAGATCTCCTATGGCTACACCTTC.

This clonotype was recorded many times. The chain's CDR3 is CASSRGGDVGQPQHF. In nucleotides, the CDR3 is TGTGCCAGTAGTCGAGGGGGGGACGTTGGTCAGCCCCAGCATTTT. The chain carries TRBV19 and TRBJ1-5, with D possibly TRBD1 on 6 matching bases. The V gene lost 5 bases and the J gene lost 6 bases, with 17 bases spanning the gap. The length of the CDR3 is 15 residues. Germline CDR1 and CDR2: LNHDA and SQIVND (reference sequence).

Comment on this clonotype: At one boundary the junction diverges from the germline segment, which might be a read error. The chain couples TRBV4-1 to TRBJ1-4; 7 bases line up with TRBD1. In germline, CDR1 is MGHRA, CDR2 YSYEKL. This CDR3 is 16 amino acids long. This CDR3 is CASSQGPAGGSEKLFF. The CDR3 nucleotides read TGCGCCAGCAGCCAAGGTCCCGCAGGGGGATCTGAAAAACTGTTCTTT.

The V and J genes are TRBV2 and TRBJ1-4; D may be TRBD1 (5 bases). CDR1 and CDR2 from the germline V gene are SNHLY and FYNNEI. CDR3 length equals 13 residues. Trimming removed 6 bases at V and 14 bases at J, with 19 bases between. This CDR3 is CASSGHNGEILFF. The CDR3 region has the DNA TGTGCCAGCAGCGGACACAATGGGGAAATCCTGTTTTTT.

This clonotype was counted between two and nine times. The chain combines TRBV24-1 with TRBJ2-1, with 7 positions matching TRBD1. This CDR3 comprises 17 residues. V lost 8 bases to trimming and J lost 5 bases; unmatched junction nucleotides: 17. Germline V gene data show CDR1 as KGHDR and CDR2 as SFDVKD. Here the CDR3 reads CATMGQTGTERNNEQFF. The CDR3 coding sequence is TGTGCCACCATGGGCCAGACAGGGACAGAGCGTAACAATGAGCAGTTCTTC.

A word on this clonotype: The conserved phenylalanine or tryptophan normally closing the CDR3 is absent here, so this likely arose from a read error. The DNA is left out, because the CDR3 cannot be placed on it with certainty; the CDR3 is given as TCRdb lists it. V and J are TRBV7-3 and TRBJ1-1; the table's D call TRBD1 went unverified against the DNA. CDR1 SGHTA and CDR2 FQGTGA come from the germline V gene. The CDR3 spans 13 amino acids, including both terminal residues. The CDR3 region is CASSGQGGTEAYI.

The chain employs TRBV20-1 and TRBJ1-2, with D unresolved. CDR3 length: 11 residues. V shed 5 bases and J shed 8 bases, with 12 bases lying between them. CDR1 DFQATT and CDR2 SNEGSKA come from the germline V gene (reference sequence). CDR3 sequence: CSAAERQGYTF. DNA for the CDR3: TGCAGTGCTGCAGAGAGACAAGGCTACACCTTC.

This clonotype was detected many times. The rearrangement joins TRBV15 to TRBJ2-6; unclear D gene. Germline V gives CDR1 LNHNV, CDR2 YYDKDF (reference sequence). V lost 5 bases and J 2 bases, leaving 10 bases between the germline ends. The CDR3 loop spans 15 amino acids. The DNA for the CDR3 is TGTGCCACCAGCGTAGGTGGGACTGGGGCCAACGTCCTGACTTTC. Protein product: CATSVGGTGANVLTF.

The rearrangement joins TRBV7-2 to TRBJ1-1, with D uncertain. Germline V gives CDR1 SGHTA, CDR2 FQGNSA. This CDR3 contains 15 residues. Trimming stripped 1 base from V and 8 bases from J, with 17 bases between. As DNA, the CDR3 is TGTGCCAGCAGCTTAGTTTTGATCGCCGCAGACGAAGCTTTCTTT. Its translation is CASSLVLIAADEAFF.

The chain links TRBV20-1 to TRBJ1-2; unclear D gene. V dropped 7 bases and J dropped 4 bases, with 19 bases sitting between them. This CDR3 has 14 amino acids. From germline, CDR1 is DFQATT and CDR2 SNEGSKA (reference sequence). CDR3 amino acids: CSVSRTGKIYGYTF. In DNA form, the CDR3 reads TGCAGTGTTAGCCGGACGGGGAAGATCTATGGCTACACCTTC.

This clonotype was picked up many times. The V and J genes are TRBV6-1 and TRBJ1-3; D is possibly TRBD1 (6 bases). The ends were cut back, 6 bases at V and 5 bases at J, with 11 bases in the middle. The CDR3 spans 13 residues. The germline CDR1 and CDR2 sequences are MNHNS and SASEGT. As DNA, the CDR3 is TGTGCCAGCAGCCCCAGGGGTAGAAACACCATATATTTT. This gives the protein CASSPRGRNTIYF.

CDR3 region: CASSVGLDQPQHF. CDR3 in DNA: TGTGCCAGCAGCGTAGGGCTAGATCAGCCCCAGCATTTT. The chain combines TRBV9 with TRBJ1-5, with D hard to call. V was trimmed by 0 bases and J by 5 bases, leaving 6 bases between them. Germline-derived CDR1 and CDR2 are SGDLS and YYNGEE. The CDR3 has 13 residues.

This clonotype was seen once. One end of the junction varies from germline; a read error may be responsible. The chain recombines TRBV13 with TRBJ1-1; no definite D call. This CDR3 is 14 amino acids long. Germline loops: CDR1 PRHDT, CDR2 FYEKMQ (reference sequence). Here the CDR3 reads CASSQAGRATEAFF. CDR3 sequence (DNA): TGCGCCAGCAGCCAAGCAGGCCGTGCCACTGAAGCTTTCTTT.

This clonotype has just a few counts. The CDR3 DNA reads as TGCAGCGTTGTCGGTGGACAGGGGGACACCTTC. Its protein product is CSVVGGQGDTF. This rearrangement joins TRBV29-1 to TRBJ1-2; 10 nucleotides match TRBD1. V was pared by 4 bases and J by 12 bases, with 5 bases of the junction left unmatched. The CDR3 covers 11 residues. The germline V gene encodes CDR1 SQVTM and CDR2 ANQGSEA.

J is TRBJ1-6 and V is TRBV7-7; 8 bases fit TRBD1. This CDR3 spans 16 amino acids. J gave up 8 bases and V 5 bases, and 11 bases lay outside the gene matches. The germline gives CDR1 SSHAT, CDR2 FNYEAQ (reference sequence). The CDR3, as DNA: TGTGCCAGCAGCACGCAGGGGGCGATCAATGATTCACCCCTCCACTTT. Protein sequence: CASSTQGAINDSPLHF.

The chain has TRBV12-3 or TRBV12-4 and TRBJ1-2; 7 bases are a match to TRBD1. J was trimmed by 9 bases and V by 6 bases; bases with no gene match: 10. This CDR3 has 13 amino acids. The CDR3 loop reads CASSYRQGYRYTF. CDR3 sequence (DNA): TGTGCCAGCAGCTACCGACAGGGATATCGCTACACCTTC.

This sequence joins TRBV12-3 or TRBV12-4 and TRBJ2-1; 7 bases are shared with TRBD1. There are 15 residues in the CDR3. V lost 3 bases, J lost 16 bases, and 18 bases stayed unmatched. The CDR3 here is CASSFTGTDGNDFFF. The CDR3, as DNA: TGTGCCAGCAGTTTCACCGGGACAGATGGTAATGATTTTTTCTTC.

Many counts were recorded for this clonotype. The chain uses TRBV2 and TRBJ2-6; 12 nucleotides line up with TRBD2. The trim removed 5 bases at V and 0 bases at J, leaving 23 bases unmatched. The CDR3 sequence is 24 residues long. The germline V gene encodes CDR1 SNHLY and CDR2 FYNNEI. The CDR3 sequence is CASSFVRGTGKLAGGNSGANVLTF. CDR3 nucleotide sequence: TGTGCCAGCAGTTTCGTGAGAGGGACAGGAAAACTAGCGGGGGGAAACTCTGGGGCCAACGTCCTGACTTTC.

This clonotype was seen ten or more times. The rearrangement joins TRBV9 to TRBJ2-5, with a possible D match to TRBD1 (7 bases). This CDR3 has 15 amino acids. V lost 1 base and J 7 bases, leaving 17 bases between the germline ends. In germline, CDR1 is SGDLS, CDR2 YYNGEE. The DNA of the CDR3 is TGTGCCAGCAGCGTACAAGGGGGCGAGGGAGGGACCCAGTACTTC. Its translation: CASSVQGGEGGTQYF.

This clonotype showed up just a few times. This chain uses TRBV25-1 with TRBJ2-7; perhaps TRBD1 as D (6 bases). Looked up from germline, CDR1 is MGHDK and CDR2 is SYGVNS. Trimming took 3 bases from V and 3 from J, leaving 12 bases between them. There are 14 residues in the CDR3. The CDR3 spells CASSEGAGYYEQYF. The CDR3 coding sequence is TGTGCCAGCAGTGAGGGGGCAGGCTACTACGAGCAGTACTTC.

This clonotype was seen many times. The rearrangement joins TRBV19 to TRBJ2-3; D gene unclear. The CDR3 totals 13 residues. CDR1 and CDR2 (germline): LNHDA, SQIVND (reference sequence). The germline V and J ends were trimmed by 6 bases and 1 base, with 8 bases remaining between them. CDR3 residues: CASSQDRTDTQYF. CDR3 DNA: TGTGCCAGTAGCCAGGACCGCACAGATACGCAGTATTTT.

V usage is TRBV7-9 and J usage is TRBJ2-7, with D possibly TRBD2 on 6 matching bases. The better agreement between TRBJ2-1 and the DNA end casts doubt on the J call. The CDR3 has 18 residues. CDR1 is SEHNR and CDR2 is FQNEAQ in the germline V gene (reference sequence). CDR3 sequence: CASSLPTSGLTEYNEQFF. CDR3 bases: TGTGCCAGCAGCTTACCGACTAGTGGCCTCACGGAATACAATGAGCAGTTCTTC.

The CDR3 region is CATSRAAAGTGRDEQYF. CDR3 DNA sequence: TGTGCCACCAGCAGAGCCGCCGCCGGGACAGGTCGCGACGAGCAGTACTTC. The V call is TRBV15, the J call TRBJ2-7; 8 positions agree with TRBD1. CDR3 length: 17 residues. The V and J ends lost 1 base and 5 bases, in that order; junction bases with no gene match: 13. The germline gives CDR1 LNHNV, CDR2 YYDKDF (reference sequence).

V usage is TRBV5-4 and J usage is TRBJ1-6; D is uncertain. Germline V lookup: CDR1 SGHNT, CDR2 YYREEE (reference sequence). The V end lost 4 bases, the J end lost 0 bases, and 8 bases lay between the germline ends. The CDR3 consists of 15 residues. CDR3 residues: CASSPSSSYNSPLHF. The CDR3 bases are TGTGCCAGCAGCCCAAGCAGCTCCTATAATTCACCCCTCCACTTT.

About this clonotype itself: A read error may account for a junction end that differs from germline. The rearrangement links TRBV7-2 to TRBJ2-3, with D possibly being TRBD1 or TRBD2 (5 bases each). Per the germline V gene, CDR1 is SGHTA and CDR2 is FQGNSA. This CDR3 has 14 amino acids. CDR3 in amino acids: CASSSGLARDKQQF. CDR3 DNA sequence: TGTGCCAGCAGCTCGGGGCTGGCAAGGGATAAGCAGCAGTTT.

This clonotype was observed a few times. A much larger clone differs from this one at a single base, so this may be a read error. V gene TRBV10-3 combines with J gene TRBJ1-1; D ambiguous. Per germline, CDR1 ENHRY and CDR2 SYGVKD. The CDR3 spans 11 residues. The CDR3 here is CASSEGNEASF. CDR3 DNA sequence: TGTGCCAGCAGTGAGGGAAATGAAGCTTCCTTT.

The chain combines TRBV7-9 with TRBJ1-2, with D possibly TRBD1 on 6 matching bases. Germline CDR1 and CDR2: SEHNR and FQNEAQ (reference sequence). Trimming took 5 bases from V and 8 from J, leaving 15 bases between them. CDR3 length: 13 residues. The CDR3 DNA is TGTGCCAGCAGCAAACGGACAGTGGGGGGCTACACCTTC. Translating it yields CASSKRTVGGYTF.

Ten or more counts support this clonotype. The gene calls are TRBV20-1 and TRBJ1-4; tentative D call: TRBD1 (6 bases). Germline V lookup: CDR1 DFQATT, CDR2 SNEGSKA (reference sequence). With 3 bases removed from V and 6 bases from J, the gap between germline ends came to 8 bases. The CDR3 totals 12 residues. CDR3 in amino acids: CSASYRDEKLFF. The CDR3 DNA reads as TGCAGTGCTAGTTACAGGGATGAAAAACTGTTTTTT.